This T cell receptor (beta chain) was captured by sequencing in a study of blood T cell repertoires in COVID-19. The wider study: Sample material is recorded as cDNA or gDNA derived from T cells, B-cell-depleted T cells, or PBMCs.

Original methodology: Amplification of reference gene primers was used by the study to estimate nucleated cell counts. Produced via immunoSEQ multiplex PCR; TCRdb's table is partial and in-frame only. V, J and clone size are those of that table, while D and trimming were read from the DNA. The table records about 400,000 clones, about 90% of them present only once. Germline trimming cut 0 bases from V and 2 bases from J; bases unmatched to any gene: 4. Germline V lookup: CDR1 SEHNR, CDR2 FQNEAQ (reference sequence). The CDR3 is made up of 16 amino acids. Membership in each cohort depended on participant-reported clinical history. Donors in Cohort 3 counted as recovered after two negative PCRs, clearance, or symptom resolution. This clone was seen just once.

Sequencing input: PBMCs or T cells enriched from blood (not recorded which). The receptor was isolated from a woman in her twenties or thirties who had recovered from COVID-19. The chain couples TRBV7-9 to TRBJ1-1, with 9 bases matching TRBD1. This chain's CDR3 is CASSLAPGQGNTEAFF. In DNA, the CDR3 is TGTGCCAGCAGCTTAGCACCGGGACAGGGAAACACTGAAGCTTTCTTT.